This T cell receptor (beta chain) was observed in a study of cytomegalovirus exposure and HLA in healthy donors. A remark on this clone: Its antigen is as yet unknown.

Study results and caveats: Reported results showed that the classifier diagnosed cytomegalovirus status with high specificity and sensitivity. Cytomegalovirus-associated TCR beta chains were listed, numbering roughly 150. Productive status was seen about 87% or about 30% of the time for most TCR beta V segments in an earlier analysis.

Trimming took 6 bases from V and 2 from J; bases not matched to a gene: 14. The CDR3 spans 18 residues. Germline values: CDR1 LNHDA, CDR2 SQIVND (reference sequence). The PCR used 60 Vbeta and 13 Jbeta primers. Only in-frame clones appear in the TCRdb table, and some are missing; sequencing was by immunoSEQ multiplex PCR. The sample records fewer than 150,000 clones, approximately 71% being singletons. The sequence derives from a man aged 25-45 years in good health and CMV-seronegative. The specimen was PBMCs. V is TRBV19 and J is TRBJ1-5; TRBD1 matches 9 bases. CDR3 sequence: CASRGQGFWDLGNQPQHF. In DNA, the CDR3 is TGTGCCAGTAGGGGACAGGGATTTTGGGACTTAGGCAATCAGCCCCAGCATTTT.